These 18 T cell receptor beta chains came from one sample sequenced in a study of CD8 T cells in ankylosing spondylitis. Antigen specificity for these receptors is unknown. TCRdb re-analysed the 5' RACE reads in MiXCR, keeping a single row per CDR3 protein. Of fewer than 400,000 distinct CDR3 sequences listed, about a fifth are singletons. Study-wide results and limits: Ankylosing spondylitis blood appeared to carry a characteristic TCR beta motif of roughly 8 highly homologous variants.

Material: blood, either unsorted or a sorted T cell fraction (not recorded which). The receptors shown here come from a male donor with ankylosing spondylitis.

This clonotype appeared many times. The CDR3 protein is CASSYSRDRTGELFF. The DNA of the CDR3 is TGTGCCAGCAGTTACTCCAGGGATCGCACCGGGGAGCTGTTTTTT. The V and J genes are TRBV6-5 and TRBJ2-2, with D tentatively TRBD1 (5 bases). V shed 0 bases and J shed 4 bases, with 9 bases lying between them. This CDR3 region has 15 residues. Germline V gives CDR1 MNHEY, CDR2 SVGAGI.

The V call is TRBV2, the J call TRBJ2-3; D gene ambiguous. The V and J ends lost 1 base and 2 bases respectively, with 10 bases between them. Germline V CDR1 and CDR2: SNHLY, FYNNEI. This CDR3 is built from 15 residues. CDR3 in DNA: TGTGCCAGCAGTGAAGAACAGAAATTCACAGATACGCAGTATTTT. Residues: CASSEEQKFTDTQYF.

This clonotype was seen at least ten times. The rearrangement joins TRBV6-1 to TRBJ2-5, with TRBD2 as a possible D gene (5 bases). The CDR3 has 14 residues. Germline loops: CDR1 MNHNS, CDR2 SASEGT. Trimming pared 0 bases from V and 1 base from J, leaving 6 bases between. The CDR3 nucleotides are TGTGCCAGCAGTGAAGCGGGAGCCCAAGAGACCCAGTACTTC. Protein: CASSEAGAQETQYF.

The V and J genes are TRBV29-1 and TRBJ1-2, with TRBD1 as a possible D gene (5 bases). V lost 3 bases and J 3 bases, leaving 20 bases between the germline ends. The CDR3 runs to 16 residues. From germline, CDR1 is SQVTM and CDR2 ANQGSEA. The CDR3 DNA reads as TGCAGCGTTGATGACGTAGGGGTTACTGTGGACTATGGCTACACCTTC. Protein: CSVDDVGVTVDYGYTF.

The CDR3 DNA sequence: TGTGCCAGCAGCGCTTCTAGCGGGAGCGTCGAGCAGTACTTC. Its protein is CASSASSGSVEQYF. The J gene is TRBJ2-7, the V gene TRBV9, with 10 bases identical to TRBD2. This CDR3 contains 14 residues. Germline CDR1 is SGDLS and CDR2 is YYNGEE. Losses at the gene ends were 3 bases for V and 6 bases for J; bases not matched to a gene: 6.

The table lists this clonotype with a few counts. The gene calls are TRBV5-1 and TRBJ1-1; D is possibly TRBD1 (5 bases). The CDR3 loop spans 15 amino acids. Per the germline V gene, CDR1 is SGHRS and CDR2 is YFSETQ. The germline V and J ends were trimmed by 7 bases and 0 bases, with 16 bases remaining between them. CDR3 in DNA: TGCGCCAGCGCCCCCCCAGTGGGGCTGAACACTGAAGCTTTCTTT. It translates to CASAPPVGLNTEAFF.

This clonotype was seen only a few times. The V gene is TRBV20-1, the J gene TRBJ2-2, with 9 nucleotides matching TRBD1. The ends lost 6 bases at V and 5 bases at J; junction bases unmatched: 7. Germline V gene sequence: CDR1 DFQATT, CDR2 SNEGSKA (reference sequence). CDR3 size: 14 residues. This CDR3 reads CSALDRGATGELFF. The DNA for the CDR3 is TGCAGTGCACTGGACAGGGGAGCAACCGGGGAGCTGTTTTTT.

This clonotype has just a few counts. V usage is TRBV20-1 and J usage is TRBJ2-7; D is unclear. The CDR3 has 12 amino acids. The V and J ends lost 2 bases and 4 bases respectively, with 9 bases between them. Germline lookup yields CDR1 DFQATT and CDR2 SNEGSKA (reference sequence). CDR3 nucleotide sequence: TGCAGTGCTAGAAAAGACACTTACGAGCAGTACTTC. Translated, it gives CSARKDTYEQYF.

This clonotype was counted ten times or more. J is TRBJ2-5 and V is TRBV5-1, with D possibly matching TRBD2 (6 bases). Germline CDR1 is SGHRS and CDR2 is YFSETQ. The CDR3 runs 15 residues. The V gene lost 2 bases and the J gene lost 0 bases, with 11 bases spanning the gap. The CDR3 nucleotides are TGCGCCAGCAGCTTAGGAGGGATGTACCAAGAGACCCAGTACTTC. It specifies CASSLGGMYQETQYF.

This clonotype came up many times. The rearrangement uses TRBV29-1 and TRBJ2-2; 7 bases map to TRBD1. This CDR3 is 14 amino acids long. CDR1 is SQVTM and CDR2 is ANQGSEA in the germline V gene. Unmatched junction bases numbered 3, after V lost 2 bases and J lost 3 bases. The DNA for the CDR3 is TGCAGCGTTGAACGTCAGGGGGACACCGGGGAGCTGTTTTTT. It yields the protein CSVERQGDTGELFF.

This sequence joins TRBV24-1 and TRBJ1-2; D is perhaps TRBD1 (5 bases). Germline V CDR1 and CDR2: KGHDR, SFDVKD. The CDR3 is made up of 17 amino acids. Trimming left V 3 bases short and J 5 bases short, with 21 bases between. CDR3 loop: CATSDDGGALEGYGYTF. In DNA, the CDR3 is TGTGCCACCAGTGATGACGGAGGGGCCCTAGAGGGGTATGGCTACACCTTC.

The rearrangement links TRBV5-1 to TRBJ2-3; D uncertain. Germline V gene data show CDR1 as SGHRS and CDR2 as YFSETQ. Trimming stripped 0 bases from V and 6 bases from J, with 20 bases between. The CDR3 spans 17 residues. The DNA for the CDR3 is TGCGCCAGCAGCTTGGAGACCCTCGGCTCCGGGTGGGATACGCAGTATTTT. Protein: CASSLETLGSGWDTQYF.

The sample holds a few counts of this clonotype. The chain carries TRBV29-1 and TRBJ2-4; 9 bases match TRBD1. The junction had 4 bases not matched to a gene; V was cut back by 7 bases and J by 6 bases. CDR3 size: 12 residues. Per the germline V gene, CDR1 is SQVTM and CDR2 is ANQGSEA. CDR3 amino acids: CSGGGQGNIQYF. The CDR3 coding sequence is TGCAGCGGGGGGGGACAGGGAAACATTCAGTACTTC.

This clonotype was picked up a small number of times. The chain's CDR3 is CASSQGDRTLSGNTIYF. The CDR3 coding sequence is TGCGCCAGCAGCCAAGGGGACAGGACGCTCTCTGGAAACACCATATATTTT. The chain couples TRBV4-1 to TRBJ1-3; 8 bases align to TRBD1. Unmatched junction bases numbered 5, after V lost 1 base and J lost 0 bases. Germline values: CDR1 MGHRA, CDR2 YSYEKL. CDR3 length: 17 residues.

The rearrangement joins TRBV6-4 to TRBJ2-3; no definite D call. This CDR3 has 13 amino acids. The germline V gene has CDR1 MRHNA and CDR2 SNTAGT. With 0 bases removed from V and 3 bases from J, the gap between germline ends came to 4 bases. The CDR3 coding sequence is TGTGCCAGCAGTGACTCTAAGACAGATACGCAGTATTTT. Protein product: CASSDSKTDTQYF.

In its sample, this clonotype was seen a few times. The chain recombines TRBV29-1 with TRBJ2-2; 8 nucleotides align to TRBD1. With 0 bases clipped from V and 5 bases from J, the junction kept 5 bases outside the gene matches. CDR3 length: 15 amino acids. Germline V CDR1 and CDR2: SQVTM, ANQGSEA. As DNA, the CDR3 is TGCAGCGTTGAAGATCGAGGACAGGGAACCGGGGAGCTGTTTTTT. It is translated as CSVEDRGQGTGELFF.

The rearrangement joins TRBV27 to TRBJ2-3; either TRBD1 or TRBD2 may supply D (6 bases each). Germline CDR1 MNHEY, CDR2 SMNVEV (reference sequence). Trimming removed 7 bases from V and 8 bases from J, with 19 bases in between. The CDR3 is 14 amino acids. CDR3 amino acids: CASTQGRGGATQYF. CDR3 DNA sequence: TGTGCCAGCACCCAAGGCAGGGGCGGGGCTACGCAGTATTTT.

The chain carries TRBV3-1 and TRBJ2-3, with D unclear. V lost 0 bases and J 1 base, leaving 5 bases between the germline ends. The CDR3 totals 14 residues. Germline V lookup: CDR1 LGHDT, CDR2 YNNKEL (reference sequence). As DNA, the CDR3 is TGTGCCAGCAGCCAAGACACGGGCACAGATACGCAGTATTTT. Protein sequence: CASSQDTGTDTQYF.